This TCR beta chain was obtained from a study of human T cells and chemical hapten exposure. As concerns this clonotype: The antigen remains unidentified.

The library attached unique molecular identifiers to individual cDNA molecules. TCRdb re-called the RACE reads with MiXCR, one entry per CDR3 protein. The data show 50,000 to 65,000 distinct CDR3 sequences, more than 9.5% seen once. Germline CDR1 SNHLY, CDR2 FYNNEI. This CDR3 contains 14 residues. Trimming pared 6 bases from V and 1 base from J, leaving 12 bases between. Study results and caveats: Patch test score showed a positive correlation with PT1 expanded TCR counts.

Noted time point: patch test 3, about 24 weeks after DPC sensitization. Sample treatment: therapeutic diphenylcyclopropenone sensitization with weekly scalp DPC. Every donor had alopecia and was 18 to 70 years old; all were suitable for DPC. The sample was whole blood, taken in connection with sensitization to the hapten diphenylcyclopropenone (DPC). The clonotype comes from a woman aged 40 to 49 with alopecia areata. Some clones in this sample may be carry-over from other donors' samples. This rearrangement joins TRBV2 to TRBJ1-1; a weak D match, TRBD1 (6 bases). CDR3 nucleotide sequence: TGTGCCAGCAGGTTACAGGGAGGGAACACTGAAGCTTTCTTT. Translated, it gives CASRLQGGNTEAFF.